This TCR beta chain comes out of a study of regulatory T cells in long-lasting Graves disease. Regarding the study as a whole: Study of thyroid tissue was not done, with only peripheral blood studied. Favored usage of TRBV28, TRBJ1-2 and TRBJ2-5 was recorded in persistent disease.

Time point noted: newly diagnosed GD, antithyroid drugs for less than 3 months. Scientists built the TCR library using RNA that was extracted from PBMCs. The authors built TCR beta libraries using iRepertoire HTBI primers and Arm-PCR of CDR3 regions. TCRdb recomputed calls from the multiplex PCR reads with MiXCR, one row per CDR3 protein. The table records 440,000 or so distinct CDR3 sequences, 14% to 15% of them present only once. This clonotype appeared many times. Antigen specificity is unknown. This CDR3 region has 19 residues. Looked up from germline, CDR1 is SGHTA and CDR2 is FQGNSA. With 3 bases clipped from V and 6 bases from J, the junction kept 17 bases outside the gene matches. A further study also used this sample, focusing on T cells in Graves' hyperthyroidism and ophthalmopathy. That investigation notes: TCR CDR3 underwent first-round RT-PCR with the HTBI primer set.

This sequence originates from a woman aged 30 to 39 with Graves disease. Specimen: peripheral blood mononuclear cells (PBMCs), collected at new diagnosis, from a patient treated with antithyroid drugs. The chain links TRBV7-2 to TRBJ2-2; the match to TRBD1 covers 9 bases. DNA of the CDR3: TGTGCCAGCAGCTTTTGGGTTCGCGTCGGGACAGGGAGCTCCGGGGAGCTGTTTTTT. This codes for CASSFWVRVGTGSSGELFF. The full variable domain, completed using reference TRBV7-2 and TRBJ2-2, is GAGVSQSPSNKVTEKGKDVELRCDPISGHTALYWYRQSLGQGLEFLIYFQGNSAPDKSGLPSDRFSAERTGGSVSTLTIQRTQQEDSAVYLCASSFWVRVGTGSSGELFFGEGSRLTVL.